This passage covers 5 T cell receptor beta chains from one sample sequenced in a study of blood T cell repertoires in COVID-19. Libraries were prepared by immunoSEQ multiplex PCR; TCRdb keeps only in-frame clonotypes and omits some of them. In the table there are about 170,000 clones, over 65% of which are singletons. The sequenced sample consisted of peripheral blood. These receptors came from a woman older than 75 with acute or convalescent COVID-19.

V gene TRBV6-5 combines with J gene TRBJ2-1, with TRBD2 identical over 14 bases. V shed 4 bases and J 8 bases; nucleotides not matched to a gene: 7. Germline loops: CDR1 MNHEY, CDR2 SVGAGI. This CDR3 has 16 residues. The CDR3 bases are TGTGCCAGCAGTTCATACGGGACTAGCGGGAGCTATGAGCAGTTCTTC. It yields the protein CASSSYGTSGSYEQFF.

A remark on this clone: In the same sample, other DNA sequences code for this CDR3. This rearrangement joins TRBV19 to TRBJ1-2, with 8 bases that match TRBD1. CDR3 size: 13 residues. Germline V gene lookup returns CDR1 LNHDA and CDR2 SQIVND (reference sequence). The junction had 7 bases not matched to a gene; V was cut back by 7 bases and J by 6 bases. DNA for the CDR3: TGTGCCAGTACCCGAGGACAGGGAAATGGCTACACCTTC. This encodes CASTRGQGNGYTF.

The chain combines TRBV11-2 with TRBJ1-2; TRBD1 is a possible D gene (6 bases). The CDR3 is 14 amino acids. Germline CDR1 and CDR2: SGHAT and FQNNGV. V was shortened by 5 bases and J by 1 base, with 11 bases between the two germline ends. The CDR3 DNA reads as TGTGCCAGCAGCCAAGGACAGAATAACTATGGCTACACCTTC. Residues: CASSQGQNNYGYTF. Together with reference TRBV11-2 and TRBJ1-2, the CDR3 gives the full variable domain: EAGVAQSPRYKIIEKRQSVAFWCNPISGHATLYWYQQILGQGPKLLIQFQNNGVVDDSQLPKDRFSAERLKGVDSTLKIQPAKLEDSAVYLCASSQGQNNYGYTFGSGTRLTVV.

The rearrangement uses TRBV5-1 and TRBJ1-2; D might be TRBD1 (5 bases). The germline CDR1 and CDR2 sequences are SGHRS and YFSETQ. Between the trimmed V and J ends, which lost 0 bases and 6 bases, there was a span of 9 bases. This CDR3 region has 13 residues. CDR3 residues: CASSLGEGDGYTF. The CDR3 coding sequence is TGCGCCAGCAGCTTGGGAGAAGGGGATGGCTACACCTTC.

The V call is TRBV2, the J call TRBJ1-4; D gene ambiguous. The CDR3 sequence is 18 residues long. Trimming took 2 bases from V and 0 from J, leaving 16 bases between them. Germline CDR1 is SNHLY and CDR2 is FYNNEI. CDR3 in DNA: TGTGCCAGCAGTGAAATTAGGATACCTAGAGCAACTAATGAAAAACTGTTTTTT. Amino acids: CASSEIRIPRATNEKLFF.